The clone carrying this TCR beta chain was detected ten times or more. Its antigen remains unknown. The record originates from a study of prognosis after radiotherapy for stage I lung cancer. About the research overall: In total, some 13 men and over five women took part as patients, aged roughly 50 to 84 with a median of roughly 70 years.

Amplification of the TCR beta CDR3 (from genomic DNA) was done by two-round multiplex PCR. Primers were specific to each TRBV and TRBJ gene in first-round PCR. TCRdb reprocessed the multiplex PCR reads with MiXCR, giving one entry per CDR3 protein. The sample holds nearly 25,000 distinct CDR3 sequences; roughly 40% are singletons and the top ten take over 50%. Study findings and constraints: In patients who developed distant metastases, Shannon entropy measured after stereotactic body radiation therapy was lower, and baseline Shannon entropy was not associated with metastases. A fall in unique TCR clone counts followed stereotactic body radiation therapy, with medians of around 10,000 versus 6,900.

The ends were cut back, 6 bases at V and 4 bases at J, with 10 bases in the middle. The CDR3 is 12 residues long. Germline V gene lookup returns CDR1 WSHSY and CDR2 SAAADI. The starting material was PBMCs, obtained before or after stereotactic body radiation therapy (not recorded which). The chain combines TRBV10-2 with TRBJ2-7; D uncertain. This sequence originates from a donor over 45 with non-small cell lung cancer. CDR3 loop: CASSLVKYEQYF. For the CDR3, the DNA is TGCGCCAGCAGCCTTGTGAAATACGAGCAGTACTTC.